Shown below are 21 T cell receptor beta chains from a single sample sequenced in a study of T cell responses to AZD1222 COVID-19 vaccine. Using immunoSEQ multiplex PCR, the repertoire was profiled, and TCRdb retains in-frame clones only, with some absent. This sample carries around 140,000 clones, 90% to 95% of them seen once, and the ten largest clones take 1.5% to 2%. Material: peripheral blood, obtained on day 0 of AZD1222 vaccination. These receptors all come from an adult in good health.

The rearrangement uses TRBV5-1 and TRBJ1-4; no clear D gene. Per the germline V gene, CDR1 is SGHRS and CDR2 is YFSETQ. The ends were cut back, 4 bases at V and 6 bases at J, with 13 bases in the middle. This CDR3 region has 14 residues. Written as DNA, the CDR3 is TGCGCCAGCAGCCCAGGTAATGGCGATGAAAAACTGTTTTTT. Amino acid sequence: CASSPGNGDEKLFF.

This rearrangement joins TRBV2 to TRBJ2-5, with unresolved D. Looked up from germline, CDR1 is SNHLY and CDR2 is FYNNEI. CDR3 length: 11 residues. The V gene lost 7 bases and the J gene lost 4 bases, with 7 bases spanning the gap. The CDR3 DNA sequence: TGTGCCAGCAAGATCCGAGAGACCCAGTACTTC. Protein: CASKIRETQYF. Complete variable domain (other parts from reference TRBV2 and TRBJ2-5): EPEVTQTPSHQVTQMGQEVILRCVPISNHLYFYWYRQILGQKVEFLVSFYNNEISEKSEIFDDQFSVERPDGSNFTLKIRSTKLEDSAMYFCASKIRETQYFGPGTRLLVL.

This clone was seen once. V gene TRBV15 combines with J gene TRBJ2-3, with D possibly being TRBD1 or TRBD2 (6 bases each). The germline V gene encodes CDR1 LNHNV and CDR2 YYDKDF (reference sequence). CDR3 length equals 14 residues. V gave up 1 base and J gave up 6 bases, with 11 bases separating them. CDR3 sequence reads: CATSRVQGRDTQYF. CDR3 in DNA: TGTGCCACCAGCAGAGTTCAGGGGAGGGATACGCAGTATTTT. Full variable domain (rest looked up from reference TRBV15 and TRBJ2-3): DAMVIQNPRYQVTQFGKPVTLSCSQTLNHNVMYWYQQKSSQAPKLLFHYYDKDFNNEADTPDNFQSRRPNTSFCFLDIRSPGLGDTAMYLCATSRVQGRDTQYFGPGTRLTVL.

V usage is TRBV4-3 and J usage is TRBJ2-1, with D uncertain. The CDR3 is made up of 14 amino acids. V was cut by 0 bases and J by 6 bases, with 9 bases left in between. The germline V gene has CDR1 LGHNA and CDR2 YSLEER. CDR3 DNA sequence: TGCGCCAGCAGCCAAGATAATGGGTTCAATGAGCAGTTCTTC. The encoded protein is CASSQDNGFNEQFF.

The chain is built from TRBV11-1 and TRBJ2-4, with 9 bases matching TRBD2. V shed 2 bases and J 2 bases; nucleotides not matched to a gene: 4. CDR1 is SGHAT, CDR2 FQDESV, per germline (reference sequence). There are 16 residues in the CDR3. The CDR3 region is CASSLFGTSTKNIQYF. CDR3 nucleotides: TGTGCCAGCAGCTTATTTGGGACTAGCACCAAAAACATTCAGTACTTC.

The gene calls are TRBV15 and TRBJ1-2; D is unresolved. Germline loops: CDR1 LNHNV, CDR2 YYDKDF (reference sequence). The CDR3 extends over 16 amino acids. V was trimmed by 0 bases and J by 4 bases, leaving 15 bases between them. As DNA, the CDR3 is TGTGCCACCAGCAGAGAATCGAGGATAGAGAGCTATGGCTACACCTTC. This encodes CATSRESRIESYGYTF.

V usage is TRBV9 and J usage is TRBJ2-1; the D gene is possibly TRBD1 (6 bases). CDR3 length equals 19 residues. Trimming stripped 0 bases from V and 0 bases from J, with 19 bases between. Germline V lookup: CDR1 SGDLS, CDR2 YYNGEE. CDR3 in DNA: TGTGCCAGCAGCGTAGGTCTTGCAGGGGTGGGCTTCTCCTACAATGAGCAGTTCTTC. This sequence encodes CASSVGLAGVGFSYNEQFF.

This chain's CDR3 is CASSRNTGKAENSPLHF. The CDR3 region has the DNA TGTGCCAGCTCACGTAACACAGGGAAGGCTGAGAATTCACCCCTCCACTTT. The chain employs TRBV18 and TRBJ1-6, with a possible D match to TRBD1 (6 bases). Germline assignment: CDR1 KGHSH and CDR2 LQKENI. This CDR3 region has 17 residues. V gave up 4 bases and J gave up 7 bases, with 20 bases separating them.

This clone was seen a single time. The gene calls are TRBV28 and TRBJ2-5; a weak D match, TRBD2 (6 bases). There are 15 residues in the CDR3. The germline CDR1 and CDR2 sequences are MDHEN and SYDVKM. Trimming pared 2 bases from V and 5 bases from J, leaving 15 bases between. CDR3 nucleotides: TGTGCCAGCAGTTTACCCATAGGAGGGTTGGAGACCCAGTACTTC. It is translated as CASSLPIGGLETQYF.

Only one count was recorded for this clone. The chain couples TRBV19 to TRBJ2-3; 8 bases match TRBD2. V was pared by 4 bases and J by 0 bases, with 9 bases of the junction left unmatched. The CDR3 covers 17 residues. Germline assignment: CDR1 LNHDA and CDR2 SQIVND (reference sequence). CDR3 bases: TGTGCCAGTAGTAGCCAACTAGCGGTCGCTAGCACAGATACGCAGTATTTT. This codes for CASSSQLAVASTDTQYF. Filled out from reference TRBV19 and TRBJ2-3, the complete variable domain reads DGGITQSPKYLFRKEGQNVTLSCEQNLNHDAMYWYRQDPGQGLRLIYYSQIVNDFQKGDIAEGYSVSREKKESFPLTVTSAQKNPTAFYLCASSSQLAVASTDTQYFGPGTRLTVL.

The rearrangement links TRBV7-2 to TRBJ2-1, with 11 bases that match TRBD2. The germline V gene encodes CDR1 SGHTA and CDR2 FQGNSA. J was trimmed by 7 bases and V by 0 bases; bases with no gene match: 14. This CDR3 spans 19 amino acids. The CDR3 coding sequence is TGTGCCAGCAGCTTAGCGCTTAGCGGGAGGGCCCTCGGGTGGAATGAGCAGTTCTTC. Protein sequence: CASSLALSGRALGWNEQFF. Looking up the rest from reference TRBV7-2 and TRBJ2-1 gives the full variable domain: GAGVSQSPSNKVTEKGKDVELRCDPISGHTALYWYRQSLGQGLEFLIYFQGNSAPDKSGLPSDRFSAERTGGSVSTLTIQRTQQEDSAVYLCASSLALSGRALGWNEQFFGPGTRLTVL.

The V and J genes are TRBV6-2 or TRBV6-3 and TRBJ2-6; TRBD1 or TRBD2 may be the D gene (6 bases each). CDR1 MNHEY and CDR2 SVGEGT come from the germline V gene. Trimming cost V 2 bases and J 2 bases, with 22 bases left between them. The length of the CDR3 is 20 residues. This CDR3 is CASSYPLFPGGLPGANVLTF. The CDR3 DNA reads as TGTGCCAGCAGTTACCCCCTTTTCCCTGGGGGGCTTCCTGGGGCCAACGTCCTGACTTTC.

The chain has TRBV28 and TRBJ1-6; D not resolved. The CDR3 is 19 residues long. Germline assignment: CDR1 MDHEN and CDR2 SYDVKM. V lost 4 bases, J lost 0 bases, and 19 bases lay in between. CDR3 sequence (DNA): TGTGCCAGCAGTTCGAGGTTAGAGAGAGGGAGCTCCTATAATTCACCCCTCCACTTT. It yields the protein CASSSRLERGSSYNSPLHF.

This clone was counted a single time. Compared with germline, one end of the junction differs, possibly owing to a read error. This rearrangement joins TRBV13 to TRBJ1-4; TRBD1 matches 7 bases. The CDR3 extends over 16 amino acids. CDR1 is PRHDT and CDR2 is FYEKMQ in the germline V gene (reference sequence). Written as DNA, the CDR3 is TGTGCCAGCAGCTCCCGACAGGGTTCAACAAATGAAAAACTGTTTTTT. It is translated as CASSSRQGSTNEKLFF.

The chain combines TRBV2 with TRBJ1-6; D perhaps matches TRBD1 (6 bases). This CDR3 spans 16 amino acids. Trimming removed 5 bases from V and 6 bases from J, with 17 bases in between. Germline V lookup: CDR1 SNHLY, CDR2 FYNNEI. CDR3 loop: CASSNTRDIGNSPLHF. CDR3 in DNA: TGTGCCAGCAGTAATACCCGGGACATCGGTAATTCACCCCTCCACTTT.

The chain joins TRBV3-1 (or the pseudogene TRBV3-2) to TRBJ1-3; 9 positions agree with TRBD1. The length of the CDR3 is 16 residues. V shed 9 bases, J shed 2 bases, and the junction held 11 bases outside the gene matches. Per germline, CDR1 LGHDT and CDR2 YNNKEL (reference sequence). This CDR3 reads CASRGTGIFAGNTIYF. CDR3 coding DNA: TGTGCCAGTCGTGGGACAGGGATCTTCGCTGGAAACACCATATATTTT.

A single count supports this clone. This sequence joins TRBV27 and TRBJ2-1; tentative D call: TRBD2 (6 bases). V was pared by 6 bases and J by 4 bases, with 16 bases between. Germline V gene sequence: CDR1 MNHEY, CDR2 SMNVEV (reference sequence). The CDR3 covers 15 residues. The CDR3 here is CASRLLAIPYNEQFF. The CDR3 nucleotides read TGTGCCAGCAGGCTACTAGCTATTCCTTACAATGAGCAGTTCTTC.

The chain is built from TRBV6-1 and TRBJ2-1; 12 bases map to TRBD2. The CDR3 covers 18 residues. V gave up 3 bases and J gave up 4 bases; unmatched junction bases: 10. From germline, CDR1 is MNHNS and CDR2 SASEGT. The chain's CDR3 is CASSDRTSGISWYNEQFF. In DNA, the CDR3 is TGTGCCAGCAGTGATCGGACTAGCGGGATTTCCTGGTACAATGAGCAGTTCTTC.

The V and J genes are TRBV7-2 and TRBJ1-1; D call uncertain. The germline V and J ends were trimmed by 2 bases and 0 bases, with 16 bases remaining between them. Germline CDR1 and CDR2: SGHTA and FQGNSA. This CDR3 is 17 amino acids long. The CDR3 loop reads CASSLWSGSGVNTEAFF. The CDR3 DNA reads TGTGCCAGCAGCTTATGGTCCGGGTCCGGGGTGAACACTGAAGCTTTCTTT. The entire variable domain, with the rest obtained from reference TRBV7-2 and TRBJ1-1, is as follows: GAGVSQSPSNKVTEKGKDVELRCDPISGHTALYWYRQSLGQGLEFLIYFQGNSAPDKSGLPSDRFSAERTGGSVSTLTIQRTQQEDSAVYLCASSLWSGSGVNTEAFFGQGTRLTVV.

CDR3 sequence: CASISTGTYNNEQFF. In nucleotides, the CDR3 is TGTGCCAGCATTTCTACCGGGACCTATAACAATGAGCAGTTCTTC. The chain combines TRBV27 with TRBJ2-1, with D possibly being TRBD1 or TRBD2 (5 bases each). Trimming removed 7 bases at V and 5 bases at J, with 18 bases between. The CDR3 is 15 amino acids. The germline V gene encodes CDR1 MNHEY and CDR2 SMNVEV (reference sequence).

The gene calls are TRBV30 and TRBJ1-6; no clear D gene. The CDR3 has 17 amino acids. The germline CDR1 and CDR2 sequences are GTSNPN and SVGIG (reference sequence). Trimming stripped 0 bases from V and 3 bases from J, with 15 bases between. DNA of the CDR3: TGTGCCTGGAGTGTACGCCCCCGGCAGAACTATAATTCACCCCTCCACTTT. This encodes CAWSVRPRQNYNSPLHF. Together with reference TRBV30 and TRBJ1-6, the CDR3 gives the full variable domain: SQTIHQWPATLVQPVGSPLSLECTVEGTSNPNLYWYRQAAGRGLQLLFYSVGIGQISSEVPQNLSASRPQDRQFILSSKKLLLSDSGFYLCAWSVRPRQNYNSPLHFGNGTRLTVT.